This TCR beta chain was documented in a study of ipilimumab plus nivolumab after autologous stem cell transplantation. Study-level information: A median of about eight nivolumab and a few ipilimumab doses were given.

The germline CDR1 and CDR2 sequences are LGHNA and YSLEER. With 3 bases removed from V and 3 bases from J, the gap between germline ends came to 15 bases. The CDR3 contains 15 residues. Starting 14 to 28 days after autologous transplant, ipilimumab 1 mg/kg was given. Through week 26, nivolumab 3 mg/kg IV was given weeks 1, 4, 7, 10, then biweekly. Method: immunoSEQ multiplex PCR; TCRdb's copy keeps in-frame clones and lacks some. The sample contains about 40,000 clones, 80% to 95% of which appear only once. The gene calls are TRBV4-3 and TRBJ2-7; no clear D. The starting material was PBMCs, obtained in a trial of ipilimumab plus nivolumab as post-transplant consolidation. The source of this sequence is a male donor with multiple myeloma. In DNA, the CDR3 is TGCGCCAGCAGCCAGTCGGCAACGCCCCGCTACGAGCAGTACTTC. This codes for CASSQSATPRYEQYF.